The rows below give T cell receptor beta chains drawn from one sample of a study of T-cell reconstitution after alpha-beta-depleted transplantation in children. TCRdb independently ran MiXCR on the PCR reads; one entry per CDR3 protein. Here the sample spans 500,000 or so distinct CDR3 sequences, roughly 11% being singletons. Sequencing was performed on PBMCs, mostly from graft donor cells, taken 180 days after TCRalphabeta/CD19-depleted stem cell transplant. The receptors derive from a female patient younger than 10 who had a stem cell transplant for aplastic anemia, so the T cells may come from the graft donor. The CDR3 runs from the conserved cysteine through the conserved F or W. D genes are given only for firm matches. Clone size is shown for a subset of rows, as once, few, many or a class of expanded clone.

CASSFSPGELFF TGTGCCAGCAGTTTTTCCCCCGGGGAGCTGTTTTTT NA TRBV12-3/TRBV12-4 many TRBJ2-2
CSAPKTGDTEAFF TGCAGTGCGCCCAAAACAGGGGACACTGAAGCTTTCTTT TRBD1 TRBV20-1 NA TRBJ1-1
CASSLYPGRGVHQPQHF TGTGCCAGCAGTTTGTACCCCGGCAGGGGGGTCCATCAGCCCCAGCATTTT TRBD1 TRBV28 NA TRBJ1-5
CASTERGSNQPQHF TGTGCCAGCACGGAAAGGGGTAGCAATCAGCCCCAGCATTTT NA TRBV12-3/TRBV12-4 many TRBJ1-5
CASSPSRERRTYTGELFF TGCGCCAGCAGTCCCTCGAGGGAGCGGAGAACTTACACCGGGGAGCTGTTTTTT NA TRBV10-1 few TRBJ2-2
CASSHPQGFSGNTIYF TGTGCCAGCAGCCACCCACAGGGCTTCTCTGGAAACACCATATATTTT NA TRBV11-3 few TRBJ1-3
CASRVGGAYGYTF TGTGCCAGCAGGGTGGGAGGGGCCTATGGCTACACCTTC NA TRBV7-2 NA TRBJ1-2
CASSFPPGLGTDTQYF TGTGCCAGCAGTTTTCCTCCGGGACTAGGCACAGATACGCAGTATTTT TRBD2 TRBV6-2/TRBV6-3 few TRBJ2-3
CASSSTSTGSNQPQHF TGTGCCAGCAGCTCCACCTCGACGGGAAGCAATCAGCCCCAGCATTTT NA TRBV28 many TRBJ1-5
CASSFPTGSGYTF TGTGCCAGCAGCTTCCCCACAGGTAGTGGCTACACCTTC NA TRBV7-9 NA TRBJ1-2
CASSKQGAAGELFF TGTGCCAGCAGTAAACAGGGGGCGGCCGGGGAGCTGTTTTTT TRBD1 TRBV6-2/TRBV6-3 few TRBJ2-2
CASSERLAWSRGETQYF TGTGCCAGCAGTGAGCGACTAGCGTGGTCGAGAGGGGAGACCCAGTACTTC TRBD2 TRBV2 few TRBJ2-5
CASSLRPIGGSAQETQYF TGTGCCAGCAGCTTAAGGCCCATAGGTGGGTCAGCTCAAGAGACCCAGTACTTC NA TRBV7-7 few TRBJ2-5
CASTPYRTGTVTDTQYF TGTGCCAGCACCCCCTACAGGACAGGCACTGTCACAGATACGCAGTATTTT TRBD1 TRBV5-8 NA TRBJ2-3
CASSLNRGYQPQHF TGTGCCAGCAGTTTAAACAGGGGATATCAGCCCCAGCATTTT TRBD1 TRBV12-3/TRBV12-4 NA TRBJ1-5
CASSQRSGSYNEQFF TGTGCCAGCAGCCAGAGGAGCGGTTCCTACAATGAGCAGTTCTTC NA TRBV12-3/TRBV12-4 many TRBJ2-1